These 21 T cell receptor beta chains were sequenced from one sample in a study of CD8+ T cells in alopecia areata. As to treatment: oral pan-JAK inhibitor, 5-10 mg twice daily. RNA extraction and reverse transcription yielded cDNA as sequencing template. TCRdb keeps only in-frame clones here, not all; method: immunoSEQ multiplex PCR. The sample has 90,000 to 150,000 clones, about 50% seen once. The source material was CD4+ T cells sorted from blood, sampled at week 4, from a patient treated with tofacitinib. Receptors originate from a human donor with alopecia areata.

The genes are TRBV9 and TRBJ2-2; a weak D match, TRBD1 (6 bases). This CDR3 comprises 15 residues. Per germline, CDR1 SGDLS and CDR2 YYNGEE. Trimming took 4 bases from V and 3 from J, leaving 13 bases between them. The CDR3 spells CASSPSPGDTGELFF. The CDR3 DNA reads TGTGCCAGCAGCCCCTCCCCAGGGGACACCGGGGAGCTGTTTTTT.

This chain connects TRBV4-1 to TRBJ1-1, with D hard to call. Germline CDR1 and CDR2: MGHRA and YSYEKL. CDR3 length: 14 residues. Trimming shortened V by 1 base and J by 7 bases, and 13 bases separated the two germline ends. For the CDR3, the DNA is TGCGCCAGCAGCCAAGTCTTATTGGTCGGTGAAGCTTTCTTT. Amino acids: CASSQVLLVGEAFF.

This clone was seen many times. The chain recombines TRBV5-1 with TRBJ2-3; TRBD1 aligns across 8 bases. The CDR3 is 14 residues long. V shed 3 bases and J 1 base; nucleotides not matched to a gene: 1. Germline CDR1 and CDR2: SGHRS and YFSETQ. CDR3 sequence reads: CASSWGQGTDTQYF. The CDR3 nucleotides are TGCGCCAGCAGCTGGGGACAGGGCACAGATACGCAGTATTTT.

The gene calls are TRBV5-1 and TRBJ1-6; no clear D gene. Trimming took 4 bases from V and 5 from J, leaving 10 bases between them. CDR1 SGHRS and CDR2 YFSETQ come from the germline V gene. This CDR3 spans 14 amino acids. In DNA form, the CDR3 reads TGCGCCAGCAGCCAGACGAGGGATAATTCACCCCTCCACTTT. This encodes CASSQTRDNSPLHF.

The CDR3 here is CASSVTGATNEKLFF. CDR3 sequence (DNA): TGCGCCAGCAGCGTGACAGGCGCAACTAATGAAAAACTGTTTTTT. The chain employs TRBV5-1 and TRBJ1-4; D is possibly TRBD1 (6 bases). V was clipped by 4 bases and J by 0 bases, with 10 bases between them. Looked up from germline, CDR1 is SGHRS and CDR2 is YFSETQ. This CDR3 contains 15 residues.

Only one count was recorded for this clone. Other DNA sequences in this sample translate to the same CDR3. The chain joins TRBV30 to TRBJ1-1, with 7 bases identical to TRBD1. The germline V gene encodes CDR1 GTSNPN and CDR2 SVGIG (reference sequence). The CDR3 is 12 amino acids. J lost 2 bases, V lost 4 bases, and 1 base had no gene match. CDR3 DNA sequence: TGTGCCTGGAACAGGGGAAACACTGAAGCTTTCTTT. Amino acids: CAWNRGNTEAFF.

This chain uses TRBV6-5 with TRBJ1-1, with D uncertain. The CDR3 is made up of 12 amino acids. Germline V lookup: CDR1 MNHEY, CDR2 SVGAGI. Trimming removed 6 bases at V and 1 base at J, with 6 bases between. The CDR3: CASRRQNTEAFF. The CDR3 DNA is TGTGCCAGCAGGAGGCAGAACACTGAAGCTTTCTTT.

The chain uses TRBV30 and TRBJ1-4; D is possibly TRBD1 (5 bases). The CDR3 length is 11 residues. From germline, CDR1 is GTSNPN and CDR2 SVGIG (reference sequence). Trimming took 7 bases from V and 7 from J, leaving 10 bases between them. Here the CDR3 reads CASSGGEKLFF. The CDR3 nucleotides read TGTGCCTCCTCGGGGGGTGAAAAACTGTTTTTT.

The V call is TRBV29-1, the J call TRBJ1-1; no clear D gene. The CDR3 runs to 12 residues. Trimming removed 5 bases from V and 2 bases from J, with 9 bases in between. Germline V gene lookup returns CDR1 SQVTM and CDR2 ANQGSEA. The CDR3 region is CSVYDTNTEAFF. In nucleotides, the CDR3 is TGCAGCGTTTACGACACCAACACTGAAGCTTTCTTT.

The DNA for the CDR3 is TGTGCCAGCGCCCGAGTTAGGGGCTCCTACAATGAGCAGTTCTTC. This gives the protein CASARVRGSYNEQFF. The rearrangement uses TRBV9 and TRBJ2-1, with D possibly being TRBD1 (5 bases). Deletions cut 7 bases from V and 0 bases from J, with 14 bases between. CDR1 is SGDLS and CDR2 is YYNGEE in the germline V gene. The CDR3 length is 15 residues.

This clone has a handful of counts. Other DNA sequences from this sample encode an identical CDR3 as well. This chain uses TRBV29-1 with TRBJ1-1, with no clear D. Trimming shortened V by 6 bases and J by 1 base, and 3 bases separated the two germline ends. Per the germline V gene, CDR1 is SQVTM and CDR2 is ANQGSEA. The CDR3 contains 10 residues. CDR3 protein: CSVRNTEAFF. DNA of the CDR3: TGCAGCGTACGGAACACTGAAGCTTTCTTT.

The chain is built from TRBV5-4 and TRBJ2-2; possible D gene TRBD1, 6 bases. The CDR3 is 15 residues long. The germline CDR1 and CDR2 sequences are SGHNT and YYREEE (reference sequence). Trimming removed 0 bases from V and 4 bases from J, with 10 bases in between. CDR3 nucleotide sequence: TGTGCCAGCAGCTTGGACAGGGAATTCACCGGGGAGCTGTTTTTT. It encodes CASSLDREFTGELFF.

This clone was seen a few times. The chain recombines TRBV19 with TRBJ2-1; tentatively, D is TRBD2 (7 bases). The germline gives CDR1 LNHDA, CDR2 SQIVND (reference sequence). This CDR3 is 14 amino acids long. V was trimmed by 1 base and J by 10 bases, leaving 14 bases between them. The CDR3 region is CASSIVGGREEQFF. DNA of the CDR3: TGTGCCAGTAGTATAGTGGGGGGGCGTGAGGAGCAGTTCTTC.

The chain recombines TRBV4-1 with TRBJ2-1, with D uncertain. The ends were cut back, 1 base at V and 4 bases at J, with 11 bases in the middle. Germline CDR1 MGHRA, CDR2 YSYEKL. The CDR3 is 15 residues long. In DNA form, the CDR3 reads TGCGCCAGCAGCCAAGGGCCTAGTAAATACAATGAGCAGTTCTTC. Translated, it gives CASSQGPSKYNEQFF.

The chain recombines TRBV30 with TRBJ2-7; unclear D gene. This CDR3 is 11 amino acids long. Trimming took off 0 bases at V and 3 bases at J, with 3 bases between the two ends. In germline, CDR1 is GTSNPN, CDR2 SVGIG (reference sequence). The CDR3 coding sequence is TGTGCCTGGAGTGTAATCTACGAGCAGTACTTC. This gives the protein CAWSVIYEQYF. Using reference TRBV30 and TRBJ2-7 for the parts outside the CDR3, the full variable domain is SQTIHQWPATLVQPVGSPLSLECTVEGTSNPNLYWYRQAAGRGLQLLFYSVGIGQISSEVPQNLSASRPQDRQFILSSKKLLLSDSGFYLCAWSVIYEQYFGPGTRLTVT.

This clone was counted only a few times. The chain has TRBV9 and TRBJ1-2; perhaps TRBD1 as D (5 bases). The CDR3 is made up of 12 amino acids. Germline loops: CDR1 SGDLS, CDR2 YYNGEE. The V end lost 8 bases, the J end lost 6 bases, and 14 bases lay between the germline ends. CDR3 sequence: CASSSRANGYTF. DNA for the CDR3: TGTGCCAGTTCGAGCAGGGCGAATGGCTACACCTTC.

The CDR3 is CSVDASSEGTQYF. The CDR3 DNA reads TGCAGCGTTGATGCGTCCTCGGAAGGGACCCAGTACTTC. The genes are TRBV29-1 and TRBJ2-5; no clear D. The CDR3 loop spans 13 amino acids. Germline assignment: CDR1 SQVTM and CDR2 ANQGSEA. Trimming shortened V by 3 bases and J by 7 bases, and 15 bases separated the two germline ends.

CDR3 sequence reads: CASSPPGRTSDTQYF. Written as DNA, the CDR3 is TGTGCCAGCTCACCACCCGGGAGGACCAGCGATACGCAGTATTTT. The chain joins TRBV18 to TRBJ2-3, with TRBD2 identical over 7 bases. The CDR3 sequence is 15 residues long. Looked up from germline, CDR1 is KGHSH and CDR2 is LQKENI. Trimming took 0 bases from V and 6 from J; bases not matched to a gene: 6. Together with reference TRBV18 and TRBJ2-3, the CDR3 gives the full variable domain: NAGVMQNPRHLVRRRGQEARLRCSPMKGHSHVYWYRQLPEEGLKFMVYLQKENIIDESGMPKERFSAEFPKEGPSILRIQQVVRGDSAAYFCASSPPGRTSDTQYFGPGTRLTVL.

Only one count was recorded for this clone. The chain has TRBV6-5 and TRBJ2-7; 7 bases fit TRBD2. Looked up from germline, CDR1 is MNHEY and CDR2 is SVGAGI. CDR3 length equals 14 residues. The V and J ends lost 6 bases and 0 bases, in that order; junction bases with no gene match: 5. The DNA of the CDR3 is TGTGCCAGCAGCTGGACTAGTAGCTCCTACGAGCAGTACTTC. Translating gives CASSWTSSSYEQYF.

This clone was seen only a few times. At the DNA level, this CDR3 is encoded by other sequences in the same sample as well. V and J are TRBV6-5 and TRBJ2-5, with D hard to call. The CDR3 runs to 12 residues. Germline V lookup: CDR1 MNHEY, CDR2 SVGAGI. V lost 3 bases and J 5 bases, leaving 7 bases between the germline ends. The CDR3 is CASSYSRETQYF. In DNA, the CDR3 is TGTGCCAGCAGTTATAGCCGGGAGACCCAGTACTTC.

The rearrangement links TRBV2 to TRBJ1-2; 10 positions agree with TRBD1. With V trimmed by 6 bases and J by 8 bases, 9 bases remained unmatched. This CDR3 is 14 amino acids long. Germline V gene sequence: CDR1 SNHLY, CDR2 FYNNEI. CDR3: CASRRDRGSEGYTF. The CDR3, as DNA: TGTGCCAGCAGGAGGGACAGGGGTAGTGAGGGCTACACCTTC. The full variable domain, with the rest looked up from reference TRBV2 and TRBJ1-2, is EPEVTQTPSHQVTQMGQEVILRCVPISNHLYFYWYRQILGQKVEFLVSFYNNEISEKSEIFDDQFSVERPDGSNFTLKIRSTKLEDSAMYFCASRRDRGSEGYTFGSGTRLTVV.